This T cell receptor (beta chain) stems from a study of blood T cell repertoires in COVID-19. Study-level background: Sample material is recorded as cDNA or gDNA derived from T cells, B-cell-depleted T cells, or PBMCs.

Produced via immunoSEQ multiplex PCR; TCRdb's table is partial and in-frame only. The sample lists about 81,000 clones, around 91% occurring once. The TCR comes from a woman aged 45-60 years in a cohort sampled during active COVID-19. What was sequenced was peripheral blood.

The DNA for the CDR3 is TGTGCCAGTAGACATTCGGCGGGGGGGCTAACCGGGGAGCTGTTTTTT. Its translation is CASRHSAGGLTGELFF. The rearrangement joins TRBV19 to TRBJ2-2; 9 nucleotides agree with TRBD2. This CDR3 has 16 residues. V lost 6 bases to trimming and J lost 5 bases; unmatched junction nucleotides: 10. Germline-derived CDR1 and CDR2 are LNHDA and SQIVND (reference sequence).